This T cell receptor (beta chain) was identified in a study of beta chain features in type 1 diabetes. The study's findings and limits: Junctions at VDJ sites from type 1 diabetes patients had fewer insertions and more deletions. There was a moderate but significant shortening of TCRB CDR3s in all four CD4+ subsets of Type 1 diabetes patients.

Expressed TCRB transcripts got sequenced, as all isolated RNA was reverse transcribed. A few million reads were obtained on average from naive, central memory and regulatory T cell samples. This table comes from immunoSEQ multiplex PCR, and its TCRdb copy is limited to in-frame clones, with some not included. Among about 700,000 clones, over 10% were seen once, and the ten largest hold approximately 0.022%. The collection from each donor was one heparinised blood draw averaging roughly 0.12 L. Post-sort purity exceeded 95% for all sorted populations. This clone was counted between two and nine times. Its cognate antigen is unknown. Sequenced: naive CD4+ T cells from blood. This clonotype was obtained from a man between 18 and 29 years old with type 1 diabetes.

The CDR3 bases are TGTGCCAGCGCACGGGGGGCCACAGATACGCAGTATTTT. Translating gives CASARGATDTQYF. This chain connects TRBV25-1 to TRBJ2-3; D is perhaps TRBD2 (7 bases). The V end lost 8 bases, the J end lost 2 bases, and 11 bases lay between the germline ends. The CDR3 sequence is 13 residues long. Germline values: CDR1 MGHDK, CDR2 SYGVNS.